The 15 T cell receptor beta chains below come from one sample, sequenced in a study of monozygotic twins with inflammatory bowel disease. TCRdb reprocessed the 5' RACE reads and reports one entry per CDR3 protein, with no DNA. Here the sample table reports around 40,000 distinct CDR3 sequences. Sequencing was performed on blood. The receptors here all came from a human donor with ulcerative colitis or Crohn's disease, or a healthy co-twin of an affected twin (not recorded which).

V gene TRBV20-1 combines with J gene TRBJ1-1. Germline CDR1 DFQATT, CDR2 SNEGSKA (reference sequence). CDR3 length: 11 amino acids. CDR3: CSARGNTEAFF.

The V gene is TRBV5-1, the J gene TRBJ2-1. This CDR3 contains 15 residues. Germline assignment: CDR1 SGHRS and CDR2 YFSETQ. CDR3 sequence: CASSFQQGASNEQFF.

J is TRBJ2-2 and V is TRBV29-1; TCRdb calls TRBD2, which cannot be checked without DNA. The CDR3 is made up of 13 amino acids. Germline CDR1 and CDR2: SQVTM and ANQGSEA. CDR3 residues: CSVGRINTGELFF.

The chain combines TRBV5-5 with TRBJ1-1. Germline V gives CDR1 SGHKS, CDR2 YYEKEE (reference sequence). There are 15 residues in the CDR3. The CDR3 is CASSLVRMGNTEAFF.

The V and J genes are TRBV11-2 and TRBJ1-1; with no DNA, the TCRdb D assignment of TRBD1 cannot be verified. Germline V CDR1 and CDR2: SGHAT, FQNNGV. The CDR3 length is 12 residues. The CDR3: CASSPRGQRAFF.

This chain joins TRBV19 and TRBJ2-3; TCRdb selects TRBD1, and the lack of DNA leaves this call unchecked. The CDR3 has 14 residues. Germline lookup yields CDR1 LNHDA and CDR2 SQIVND (reference sequence). CDR3 amino acids: CASSRDRGTDTQYF.

J is TRBJ1-2 and V is TRBV12-3 or TRBV12-4; the TCRdb call, TRBD1, lacks DNA for checking. The CDR3 runs 14 residues. CDR3 protein: CASSTGNGAGGYTF.

CDR3 in amino acids: CASSLRSTSTDTQYF. The rearrangement joins TRBV7-2 to TRBJ2-3. The CDR3 is 15 amino acids. Germline CDR1 and CDR2: SGHTA and FQGNSA.

The chain is built from TRBV3-1 and TRBJ2-2. This CDR3 has 12 residues. Germline V CDR1 and CDR2: LGHDT, YNNKEL (reference sequence). The CDR3 protein is CASSQGVGELFF.

The chain combines TRBV7-8 with TRBJ1-2. The germline V gene has CDR1 SGHVS and CDR2 FQNEAQ. The CDR3 is made up of 13 amino acids. CDR3 loop: CASSLDSVSGYTF.

V gene TRBV9 combines with J gene TRBJ2-1; TCRdb gives TRBD1 as the D gene, but with no DNA this cannot be confirmed. The CDR3 is made up of 16 amino acids. The V gene's germline CDR1 is SGDLS and CDR2 YYNGEE. This chain's CDR3 is CASSVEGGRSYNEQFF.

The chain links TRBV5-1 to TRBJ2-5; TCRdb calls TRBD2, which cannot be checked without DNA. The CDR3 covers 13 residues. In germline, CDR1 is SGHRS, CDR2 YFSETQ. The CDR3 sequence is CASTVEGRETQYF.

The CDR3: CSARYSRNTEAFF. The rearrangement joins TRBV20-1 to TRBJ1-1. Germline V gene data show CDR1 as DFQATT and CDR2 as SNEGSKA (reference sequence). This CDR3 has 13 amino acids.

This rearrangement joins TRBV29-1 to TRBJ1-5; no DNA is available, so the TRBD1 call from TCRdb remains unchecked. CDR3 length: 13 residues. Germline V CDR1 and CDR2: SQVTM, ANQGSEA. This CDR3 reads CSVGQSPGQPQHF.

This chain connects TRBV3-1 to TRBJ2-5; TCRdb names TRBD2, which stays unverified in the absence of DNA. The CDR3 totals 15 residues. Germline CDR1 reads LGHDT; CDR2 reads YNNKEL (reference sequence). The CDR3 is CASSLRSGPQETQYF.